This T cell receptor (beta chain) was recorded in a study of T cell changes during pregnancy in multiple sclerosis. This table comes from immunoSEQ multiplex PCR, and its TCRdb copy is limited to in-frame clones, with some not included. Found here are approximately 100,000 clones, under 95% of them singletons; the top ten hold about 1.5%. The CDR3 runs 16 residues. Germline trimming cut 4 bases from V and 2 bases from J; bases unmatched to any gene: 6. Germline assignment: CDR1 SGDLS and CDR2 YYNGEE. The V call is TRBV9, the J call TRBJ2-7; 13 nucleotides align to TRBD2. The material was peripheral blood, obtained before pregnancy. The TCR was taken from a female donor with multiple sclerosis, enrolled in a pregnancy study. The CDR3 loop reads CASSPPGLAGTYEQYF. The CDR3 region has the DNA TGTGCCAGCAGCCCCCCGGGACTAGCGGGGACCTACGAGCAGTACTTC.